The entry below gives a single TCR beta chain sequence along with its context. The antigen is undetermined. The source of the sample is a study of blood T cells in healthy people across ages. Primers used in a second PCR of roughly 6 to 11 cycles were a sample-barcoded 5' primer and a J-beta primer mix. TCRdb recomputed calls from the 5' RACE reads with MiXCR, one row per CDR3 protein. The sample holds around 800,000 distinct CDR3 sequences; 62% are singletons and the top ten take about a quarter. General study findings and limits: Per-million-T-cell TCR beta diversity fell roughly linearly with age.

What was sequenced was blood. This sequence originates from a young man in good health.

The chain's CDR3 is CASSQNLAGGGDTQYF. The CDR3 DNA is TGCGCCAGCAGCCAAAACCTAGCGGGGGGAGGAGATACGCAGTATTTT. V gene TRBV4-3 combines with J gene TRBJ2-3; 11 bases agree with TRBD2. The CDR3 consists of 16 residues. Trimming cost V 2 bases and J 5 bases; bases outside gene matches: 6. Germline-derived CDR1 and CDR2 are LGHNA and YSLEER.